Here is one TCR beta chain with its context. Its antigen is undetermined. The study reverse transcribed the entire isolated RNA, so it sequenced expressed TCRB transcripts. Repertoires were generated with immunoSEQ multiplex PCR, while TCRdb's copy carries only in-frame clones and drops some. The repertoire includes 300,000 to 450,000 clones, 8.5% to 10% of them detected once, and about 0.6% sits in the top ten. This record comes from a study of beta chain features in type 1 diabetes. Study-level points and caveats: With patients and controls alike, PCR might favor shorter templates to an equal degree. Moderate but significant shortening of TCRB CDR3s was recorded in all four CD4+ subsets from Type 1 diabetes patients.

Germline CDR1 reads SGHRS; CDR2 reads YFSETQ. This CDR3 region has 12 residues. V dropped 4 bases and J dropped 10 bases, with 13 bases sitting between them. V usage is TRBV5-1 and J usage is TRBJ2-3; D is possibly TRBD2 (5 bases). Sequenced material: central memory CD4+ T cells from blood. The sequence came from a man in his thirties or forties with type 1 diabetes. The CDR3 sequence: CASSMDFGSQYF. For the CDR3, the DNA is TGCGCCAGCAGCATGGACTTTGGATCGCAGTATTTT.